This T cell receptor beta chain originates from a study of cytomegalovirus exposure and HLA in healthy donors. The V gene lost 6 bases and the J gene lost 8 bases, with 23 bases spanning the gap. This CDR3 is built from 16 residues. CDR1 is MNHEY and CDR2 is SMNVEV in the germline V gene (reference sequence). Vbeta (60) and Jbeta (13) primers were used in the PCR. Profiling relied on immunoSEQ multiplex PCR, and the TCRdb table lists in-frame clones only, not all of them. The top ten hold more than 0.3% of the sample, which has roughly 250,000 clones, about four fifths seen once. In this sample, this clone turned up a few times.

The chain links TRBV27 to TRBJ1-5, with no clear D. This TCR came from a girl aged 2 to 9 in good health and CMV-seronegative. Sequencing was carried out using PBMCs. CDR3 protein: CASSSSGPAFSKPQHF. The CDR3, as DNA: TGTGCCAGCAGCTCCTCGGGTCCCGCGTTTTCAAAGCCCCAGCATTTT.